Sequencing of this TCR beta chain was carried out in a study of CD8 T cells in Susac syndrome (dated by TCRdb to between 2017 and 2020). Broadly, across the study: The study used repertoire sequencing to test whether antigen drove CD8+ T cell activation and differentiation in Susac syndrome. General conclusions and limits of the study: The number of individuals in the TCR sequencing and HLA analysis was acknowledged as relatively small.

RNA was extracted using the RNeasy kit, and roughly 0.5 to 1 ug of the RNA was reverse transcribed with random hexamers. The immunoSEQ multiplex PCR assay, which covers 54 Vbeta and 13 Jbeta segments, was used to amplify TCR beta CDR3 regions. PCR amplification bias was corrected by using a synthetic template baseline for primer optimization and computational correction. The original methods were these. Only productive sequences were kept, with reads annotated to V, D and J genes according to IMGT and analyzed in immunoSEQ Analyzer. To calculate clonality, Shannon entropy was normalized by log2 of the number of productive unique sequences and then subtracted from one. Public and private clones were assessed among the 100 most prevalent clones of each patient and control. Clones were defined as Susac-specific when absent from the healthy and MS cohorts, from 1,000 to 1,100 published viral clones and from other ImmuneACCESS disease sequences. Clones were called with MiXCR by TCRdb after fastp trimmed the public reads at Q25, and only in-frame beta chains were retained. Each entry merges the rows of one CDR3 protein and shows their most common DNA and genes. The V and J calls reflect TCRdb's pipeline rather than the authors' work. This sample holds around 150,000 distinct CDR3 sequences; just over 90% were observed only once. The top ten clonotypes cover around 0.13% of the sample.

Spanning cysteine to phenylalanine, the CDR3 consists of 14 amino acids. Only the CDR3 region is kept as DNA, spanning 42 bases read in frame from base 1. Reading the germline V gene gives CDR1 SGHDT and CDR2 YYEEEE. Notes on this clonotype: What antigen it recognizes has not been identified. Compared with germline, one end of the junction differs, possibly owing to a read error.

High-throughput TCR beta sequencing profiled peripheral blood CD8+ and CD4+ T cells from healthy donors, Susac syndrome patients and multiple sclerosis patients. Healthy donors were age- and sex-matched controls. Bulk CD8+ and CD4+ T cells were purified by magnetic negative isolation, while CD8+ TEMRA cells were enriched using FACS. Blood was collected in EDTA tubes and processed within 24 hours, with PBMCs isolated through density gradient centrifugation. PBMCs destined for TCR sequencing were cryopreserved in liquid nitrogen and later thawed in a 37 °C water bath. A purity of at least 90% was achieved for sorted or isolated CD4+, CD8+ and CD8+ TEMRA cells.

The receptor was derived from a human donor in good health. Input material: CD4+ T cells from PBMCs. Recombination joined TRBV5-6 with TRBJ2-2; too little of a D gene remains to name it. The CDR3 amino acid sequence is: CASSLGVNSGELFF. DNA sequence: TGTGCCAGCAGCTTGGGGGTGAACTCCGGGGAGCTGTTTTTT. The full variable domain, completed from the reference TRBV5-6 and TRBJ2-2 proteins outside the CDR3, reads DAGVTQSPTHLIKTRGQQVTLRCSPKSGHDTVSWYQQALGQGPQFIFQYYEEEERQRGNFPDRFSGHQFPNYSSELNVNALLLGDSALYLCASSLGVNSGELFFGEGSRLTVL.